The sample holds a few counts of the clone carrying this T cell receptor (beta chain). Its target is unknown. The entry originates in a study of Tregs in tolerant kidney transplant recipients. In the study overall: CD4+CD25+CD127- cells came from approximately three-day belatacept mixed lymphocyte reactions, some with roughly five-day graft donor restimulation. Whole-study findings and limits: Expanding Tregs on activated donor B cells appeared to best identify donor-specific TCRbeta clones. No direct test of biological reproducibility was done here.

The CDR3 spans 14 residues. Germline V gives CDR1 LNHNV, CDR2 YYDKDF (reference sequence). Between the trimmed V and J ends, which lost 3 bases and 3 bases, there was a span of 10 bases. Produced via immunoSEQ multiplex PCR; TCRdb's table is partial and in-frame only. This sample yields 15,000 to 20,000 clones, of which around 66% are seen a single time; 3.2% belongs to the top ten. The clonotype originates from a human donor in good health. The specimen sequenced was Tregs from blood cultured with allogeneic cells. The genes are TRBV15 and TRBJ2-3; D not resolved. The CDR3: CATSSGLRTDTQYF. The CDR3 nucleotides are TGTGCCACCAGCAGTGGGCTTCGGACAGATACGCAGTATTTT.